The rows below give T cell receptor beta chains drawn from one sample of a study of T cells after yellow fever vaccination. TCRdb reanalysed the 5' RACE reads using MiXCR and keeps one entry per CDR3 protein. The table lists 350,000 to 450,000 distinct CDR3 sequences, roughly a sixth of them singletons. The sequences come from PBMCs, collected before the yellow fever booster vaccination. The receptors derive from a man younger than 30 who received the YFV17D yellow fever vaccine. Each CDR3 is given with its conserved first and last residue. D genes are given only for firm matches. Clone size is not always given. Where it is, it says once, few, many or a class for expanded clones.

d_call j_call v_call clone_size cdr3_aa cdr3_nt
TRBD1 TRBJ2-7 TRBV6-2/TRBV6-3 NA CASSYPGTGYEQYF TGTGCCAGCAGTTACCCTGGGACAGGCTACGAGCAGTACTTC
NA TRBJ1-1 TRBV9 NA CASSPIPVTEAFF TGTGCCAGCAGCCCGATTCCGGTCACTGAAGCTTTCTTT
NA TRBJ2-3 TRBV6-2/TRBV6-3 NA CASSGDYDTQYF TGTGCCAGCAGTGGTGACTACGATACGCAGTATTTT
TRBD1 TRBJ2-6 TRBV12-3/TRBV12-4 NA CASSAWTGASGANVLTF TGTGCCAGCAGTGCCTGGACAGGGGCCTCTGGGGCCAACGTCCTGACTTTC
NA TRBJ1-1 TRBV4-1 few CASSQGWGPRDEAFF TGCGCCAGCAGCCAAGGATGGGGACCCCGGGACGAAGCTTTCTTT
NA TRBJ2-3 TRBV11-1 few CASSLGPRAINTDTQYF TGTGCCAGCAGCTTAGGACCCCGAGCTATTAACACAGATACGCAGTATTTT
NA TRBJ2-7 TRBV4-1 NA CASSQVGTSTLYEQYF TGCGCCAGCAGCCAAGTAGGGACAAGCACACTCTACGAGCAGTACTTC
TRBD1 TRBJ2-5 TRBV27 NA CANTQMGQRETQYF TGTGCCAACACCCAAATGGGACAGCGGGAGACCCAGTACTTC
NA TRBJ2-1 TRBV5-1 few CASSLGVGYNEQFF TGCGCCAGCAGCTTGGGGGTTGGCTACAATGAGCAGTTCTTC
NA TRBJ2-2 TRBV6-2/TRBV6-3 few CASSTGQLNTGELFF TGTGCCAGCAGTACAGGACAGTTGAACACCGGGGAGCTGTTTTTT
NA TRBJ2-3 TRBV20-1 NA CSAWAAGQKDTQYF TGCAGTGCCTGGGCAGCAGGGCAGAAAGATACGCAGTATTTT
NA TRBJ2-3 TRBV7-3 NA CASSLTLGGTTDTQYF TGTGCCAGCAGCTTAACGTTGGGGGGAACCACAGATACGCAGTATTTT
TRBD2 TRBJ2-1 TRBV27 NA CASSRIISGAEQFF TGTGCCAGCAGCCGTATAATTAGCGGGGCCGAGCAGTTCTTC
NA TRBJ1-1 TRBV6-2/TRBV6-3 NA CASSYPRGFDTEAFF TGTGCCAGCAGTTACCCGAGGGGATTTGACACTGAAGCTTTCTTT
TRBD2 TRBJ2-3 TRBV7-2 few CASSSPLAGTRPDTQYF TGTGCCAGCAGCTCCCCTCTAGCGGGCACGAGGCCAGATACGCAGTATTTT
NA TRBJ1-1 TRBV15 few CATSRDRGGGTEAFF TGTGCCACCAGCAGAGATCGTGGGGGCGGCACTGAAGCTTTCTTT
TRBD1 TRBJ2-5 TRBV6-5 NA CASRGTGTGRETQYF TGTGCCAGCAGAGGAACCGGGACAGGAAGAGAGACCCAGTACTTC